The 15 T cell receptor beta chains reported below all come from one sample, sequenced in a study of TIL therapy for anti-PD-1-resistant metastatic lung cancer. Time point denoted: pre-treatment sample, taken before nivolumab and TIL therapy. This was the immunoSEQ v3 assay. The assay was immunoSEQ multiplex PCR, and TCRdb's table has in-frame clones only and misses some. Here the sample spans 54,000 or so clones, 73% being singletons. Here the sequenced sample was blood, taken at baseline. The receptors derive from a person aged 25-79 years with non-small cell lung cancer.

This sequence joins TRBV5-1 and TRBJ2-3, with unresolved D. V dropped 4 bases and J dropped 0 bases, with 9 bases sitting between them. The CDR3 length is 14 residues. Germline V gene sequence: CDR1 SGHRS, CDR2 YFSETQ. The DNA of the CDR3 is TGCGCCAGCAGCGGCGACGGTAGCACAGATACGCAGTATTTT. This translates into CASSGDGSTDTQYF.

This rearrangement joins TRBV10-3 to TRBJ1-5, with D hard to call. The CDR3 runs 14 residues. CDR1 and CDR2 from the germline V gene are ENHRY and SYGVKD. The V and J ends lost 2 bases and 7 bases respectively, with 12 bases between them. The CDR3 reads CAISEGLVYQPQHF. The CDR3 region has the DNA TGTGCCATCAGTGAGGGGTTGGTCTACCAGCCCCAGCATTTT.

This chain joins TRBV7-9 and TRBJ2-3; no definite D call. V lost 3 bases, J lost 5 bases, and 6 bases lay in between. The CDR3 sequence is 12 residues long. Germline CDR1 SEHNR, CDR2 FQNEAQ (reference sequence). CDR3 nucleotide sequence: TGTGCCAGCAGCTTTAGTCTAGATACGCAGTATTTT. It codes for CASSFSLDTQYF.

The chain recombines TRBV7-2 with TRBJ1-5; no firm D call. The CDR3 is made up of 13 amino acids. Germline CDR1 reads SGHTA; CDR2 reads FQGNSA. Between the trimmed V and J ends, which lost 4 bases and 3 bases, there was a span of 7 bases. The CDR3 DNA reads as TGTGCCAGCAGCTACGAGCTCAATCAGCCCCAGCATTTT. This codes for CASSYELNQPQHF.

The rearrangement joins TRBV10-3 to TRBJ2-7, with 9 bases fitting TRBD1. The CDR3 covers 13 residues. The germline V gene has CDR1 ENHRY and CDR2 SYGVKD. V lost 9 bases and J lost 2; bases outside the gene matches: 5. The CDR3 sequence is CAMNRGLAYEQYF. As DNA, the CDR3 is TGTGCCATGAACAGGGGGCTAGCCTACGAGCAGTACTTC.

The DNA of the CDR3 is TGTGCCAGCAGGGATCGGGGGACTCTTTTCGTACGGCAGTTCTTC. Protein product: CASRDRGTLFVRQFF. The gene calls are TRBV6-5 and TRBJ2-1; tentative D call: TRBD2 (6 bases). Per the germline V gene, CDR1 is MNHEY and CDR2 is SVGAGI. The CDR3 is made up of 15 amino acids. V lost 6 bases and J 12 bases, leaving 24 bases between the germline ends.

The chain recombines TRBV19 with TRBJ2-7, with 14 bases aligning to TRBD2. This CDR3 spans 16 amino acids. CDR1 and CDR2 (germline): LNHDA, SQIVND (reference sequence). Trimming at V came to 5 bases and at J to 1 base, leaving 4 bases not matched to a gene. The CDR3 bases are TGTGCCAGTAGTCTGACTAGCGGGGGGGGATCCTACGAGCAGTACTTC. Translating it yields CASSLTSGGGSYEQYF.

This clone was counted a single time. The chain links TRBV9 to TRBJ2-3; TRBD1 matches at 7 bases. V lost 0 bases, J lost 2 bases, and 3 bases stayed unmatched. Germline CDR1 SGDLS, CDR2 YYNGEE. The CDR3 loop spans 15 amino acids. CDR3 amino acids: CASSVVGGYTDTQYF. The CDR3 DNA is TGTGCCAGCAGCGTAGTAGGGGGCTACACAGATACGCAGTATTTT. The variable domain in full, completed from reference TRBV9 and TRBJ2-3, reads DSGVTQTPKHLITATGQRVTLRCSPRSGDLSVYWYQQSLDQGLQFLIQYYNGEERAKGNILERFSAQQFPDLHSELNLSSLELGDSALYFCASSVVGGYTDTQYFGPGTRLTVL.

The CDR3 DNA is TGTGCCAGCAGCCCGGACATCATGAACACTGAAGCTTTCTTT. Translating it yields CASSPDIMNTEAFF. The J gene is TRBJ1-1, the V gene TRBV6-5, with TRBD1 as a possible D gene (5 bases). The CDR3 has 14 amino acids. The ends were cut back, 6 bases at V and 0 bases at J, with 11 bases in the middle. CDR1 is MNHEY, CDR2 SVGAGI, per germline.

This clone was recorded a few times. The DNA of the CDR3 is TGTGCCAGCTCACCAGGCACGCAGGGGGCGTGGGGGGACACTGAAGCTTTCTTT. This encodes CASSPGTQGAWGDTEAFF. This chain uses TRBV18 with TRBJ1-1; 8 positions match TRBD1. The CDR3 length is 18 residues. The germline V gene encodes CDR1 KGHSH and CDR2 LQKENI. Trimming removed 2 bases from V and 3 bases from J; junction bases left unmatched: 14.

This chain links TRBV5-1 with TRBJ2-2; D is uncertain. This CDR3 has 15 residues. V lost 0 bases and J 6 bases, leaving 12 bases between the germline ends. Germline V CDR1 and CDR2: SGHRS, YFSETQ. The CDR3 DNA reads TGCGCCAGCAGCTTGGGGTCCACGGTCGCCGGGGAGCTGTTTTTT. Amino acids: CASSLGSTVAGELFF.

The rearrangement uses TRBV28 and TRBJ2-7, with D maybe TRBD2 (6 bases). CDR3 length equals 11 residues. Trimming took 10 bases from V and 4 from J, leaving 11 bases between them. Germline V lookup: CDR1 MDHEN, CDR2 SYDVKM. As DNA, the CDR3 is TGTGCCACGACGGGGGTTTACGAGCAGTACTTC. It encodes CATTGVYEQYF.

This clone is a singleton in its sample. The rearrangement uses TRBV5-4 and TRBJ2-7; D gene ambiguous. CDR1 is SGHNT, CDR2 YYREEE, per germline (reference sequence). V gave up 3 bases and J gave up 3 bases, with 16 bases separating them. The CDR3 is made up of 15 amino acids. The chain's CDR3 is CASSWAPTPLYEQYF. CDR3 coding DNA: TGTGCCAGCAGCTGGGCGCCTACCCCCCTCTACGAGCAGTACTTC.

This chain joins TRBV2 and TRBJ1-1; weak D call: TRBD1 (5 bases). Deletions cut 3 bases from V and 4 bases from J, with 9 bases between. Germline loops: CDR1 SNHLY, CDR2 FYNNEI. The CDR3 totals 13 residues. CDR3 region: CASSDRVLTEAFF. DNA for the CDR3: TGTGCCAGCAGTGACAGGGTTCTCACTGAAGCTTTCTTT.

The CDR3 region has the DNA TGTGCCAGCAGCTTATGGGCGGGACAGCCCTACAATGAGCAGTTCTTC. This codes for CASSLWAGQPYNEQFF. The rearrangement links TRBV7-2 to TRBJ2-1, with D perhaps matching TRBD1 (7 bases). Germline V gene lookup returns CDR1 SGHTA and CDR2 FQGNSA. V lost 2 bases and J 2 bases, leaving 13 bases between the germline ends. This CDR3 is 16 amino acids long.